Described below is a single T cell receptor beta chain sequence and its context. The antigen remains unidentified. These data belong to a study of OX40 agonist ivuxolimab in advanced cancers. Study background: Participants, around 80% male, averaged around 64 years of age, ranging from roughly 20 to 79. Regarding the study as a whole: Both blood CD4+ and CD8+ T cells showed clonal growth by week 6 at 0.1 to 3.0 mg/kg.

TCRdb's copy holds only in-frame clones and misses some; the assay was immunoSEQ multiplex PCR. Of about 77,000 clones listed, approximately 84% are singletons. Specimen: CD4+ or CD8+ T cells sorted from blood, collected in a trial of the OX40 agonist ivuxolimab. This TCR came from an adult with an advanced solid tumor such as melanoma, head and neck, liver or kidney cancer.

The CDR3 protein is CASSVRIKETLNTIYF. Written as DNA, the CDR3 is TGTGCCAGCAGTGTTAGGATTAAGGAAACACTAAACACCATATATTTT. The chain links TRBV6-1 to TRBJ1-3, with unresolved D. Between the trimmed V and J ends, which lost 4 bases and 6 bases, there was a span of 19 bases. CDR1 and CDR2 from the germline V gene are MNHNS and SASEGT. There are 16 residues in the CDR3.